Each of the 6 T cell receptor beta chains below was sequenced from the same sample in a study of blood T cell repertoires in COVID-19. Method: immunoSEQ multiplex PCR; TCRdb's copy keeps in-frame clones and lacks some. The sample yields about 150,000 clones, approximately 80% seen once. The sequenced sample was peripheral blood. Every receptor here comes from an elderly woman with acute or convalescent COVID-19.

The J gene is TRBJ1-1, the V gene TRBV29-1; D gene unclear. In germline, CDR1 is SQVTM, CDR2 ANQGSEA. The V and J ends lost 4 bases and 3 bases respectively, with 12 bases between them. The CDR3 runs to 13 residues. CDR3 residues: CSVARGLDTEAFF. The DNA for the CDR3 is TGCAGCGTTGCCCGCGGATTGGACACTGAAGCTTTCTTT.

The rearrangement uses TRBV9 and TRBJ2-7, with TRBD2 matching over 7 bases. Germline CDR1 reads SGDLS; CDR2 reads YYNGEE. This CDR3 contains 15 residues. Germline trimming cut 4 bases from V and 4 bases from J; bases unmatched to any gene: 11. CDR3 DNA sequence: TGTGCCAGCAGCCCACGTTCGGCTAGCGGTTACGAGCAGTACTTC. This gives the protein CASSPRSASGYEQYF.

In DNA form, the CDR3 reads TGTGCCAGCGAGCCCCTGGGCAGGGTGGAGACTGAAGCTTTCTTT. It translates to CASEPLGRVETEAFF. V gene TRBV7-9 combines with J gene TRBJ1-1; D may be TRBD1 (5 bases). The CDR3 contains 15 residues. Trimming took 8 bases from V and 5 from J, leaving 21 bases between them. The germline gives CDR1 SEHNR, CDR2 FQNEAQ (reference sequence).

The rearrangement joins TRBV6-5 to TRBJ1-5; possible D gene TRBD1, 6 bases. Germline V gene sequence: CDR1 MNHEY, CDR2 SVGAGI. V lost 4 bases, J lost 6 bases, and 16 bases lay in between. The CDR3 runs to 15 residues. CDR3 protein: CASSLTGNGFQPQHF. The CDR3 bases are TGTGCCAGCAGTTTAACAGGGAACGGCTTTCAGCCCCAGCATTTT.

This sequence joins TRBV5-1 and TRBJ2-5; 7 nucleotides match TRBD1. This CDR3 spans 13 amino acids. From germline, CDR1 is SGHRS and CDR2 YFSETQ. After removal of 7 bases from V and 5 bases from J, the junction contained 8 bases not matched to a gene. This chain's CDR3 is CASWDSQGETQYF. DNA of the CDR3: TGCGCCAGCTGGGACAGTCAGGGGGAGACCCAGTACTTC.

V gene TRBV2 combines with J gene TRBJ1-2, with TRBD1 matching over 8 bases. CDR1 and CDR2 (germline): SNHLY, FYNNEI. J gave up 3 bases and V 9 bases, and 9 bases lay outside the gene matches. The CDR3 sequence is 14 residues long. The CDR3 region is CARGTGPSHYGYTF. CDR3 in DNA: TGTGCCAGGGGGACAGGACCATCTCACTATGGCTACACCTTC.